A selection of T cell receptor beta chains follows, all from one sample in a study of T cells in Graves' hyperthyroidism and ophthalmopathy. TCRdb called the multiplex PCR reads again in MiXCR, with one record for every CDR3 protein. The sample lists more than 300,000 distinct CDR3 sequences; more than 11% were seen once. Sample: blood. The receptors originated from a woman aged 60-75 years with Graves' hyperthyroidism. CDR3s include the opening cysteine and the closing phenylalanine or tryptophan. D genes are given only for firm matches. Where a row states a size, it is once, few, many or the class of an expanded clone; other rows omit it.

>-|TRBV20-1|-|TRBJ2-5
TGCAGTGCTAGTACTACGGTAGAGACCCAGTACTTC
CSASTTVETQYF
>-|TRBV19|-|TRBJ2-6
TGTGCCAGTAGTACGGGACGGCTCTCTGGGGCCAACGTCCTGACTTTC
CASSTGRLSGANVLTF
>-|TRBV12-3/TRBV12-4|many|TRBJ2-5
TGTGCCAGCAGTTTAGGGGCGGACAGTGGAGAGACCCAGTACTTC
CASSLGADSGETQYF
>-|TRBV7-2|-|TRBJ2-1
TGTGCCAGCAGCTTAGAATCCCGAAGCTATGAGCAGTTCTTC
CASSLESRSYEQFF
>-|TRBV20-1|many|TRBJ1-1
TGCAGTGCTACCCCCGCGGGATCGAGGAACACTGAAGCTTTCTTT
CSATPAGSRNTEAFF
>-|TRBV24-1|many|TRBJ2-3
TGTGCCACCAGGGACAGCGTTACAGATACGCAGTATTTT
CATRDSVTDTQYF
>TRBD1|TRBV7-3|many|TRBJ2-2
TGTGCCAGCAGCTCCCTCGCGACAGGGACCGGGGAGCTGTTTTTT
CASSSLATGTGELFF
>-|TRBV11-2|-|TRBJ2-1
TGTGCCAGCAACACACCAGGCGGCCTCGATGAGCAGTTCTTC
CASNTPGGLDEQFF
>TRBD1|TRBV11-2|-|TRBJ2-7
TGTGCCAGCAGCATCGCAGGGACAGTTAGTATCTACGAGCAGTACTTC
CASSIAGTVSIYEQYF
>TRBD2|TRBV11-2|few|TRBJ2-2
TGTGCCAGCAGCTTAGGGCGACTAGCGGGAGTGTCCGGGGAGCTGTTTTTT
CASSLGRLAGVSGELFF
>TRBD1|TRBV6-1|many|TRBJ2-5
TGTGCCAGCAGTTCTTCAACAGGGACAGGGGGAGAGACCCAGTACTTC
CASSSSTGTGGETQYF
>-|TRBV5-1|many|TRBJ2-7
TGCGCCAGCAGCAGACGGGACATCTCCTACGAGCAGTACTTC
CASSRRDISYEQYF
>TRBD1|TRBV2|many|TRBJ2-1
TGTGCCAGCAGCGGGGTGACAGGGATGAATGAGCAGTTCTTC
CASSGVTGMNEQFF
>-|TRBV4-1|-|TRBJ1-2
TGCGCCAGCAGCGCCCGGCCCCGCCGCTATGGCTACACCTTC
CASSARPRRYGYTF
>TRBD1|TRBV5-1|many|TRBJ1-1
TGCGCCAGCAGCTTGAACAGGGGGAACACTGAAGCTTTCTTT
CASSLNRGNTEAFF
>-|TRBV15|few|TRBJ2-7
TGTGCCACCAGCAGGAGGGACGGCCCCTACGAGCAGTACTTC
CATSRRDGPYEQYF